What follows are 25 T cell receptor beta chains derived from one specimen sequenced in a study of T cell repertoires in cytomegalovirus infection (dated by TCRdb to the late 2010s). This sample was sequenced with an Illumina HiSeq 1500. TCRdb reprocessing: public reads trimmed at Q25 with fastp, clones called with MiXCR, in-frame beta chains kept. Rows are combined by CDR3 protein, so each entry shows the most common genes and DNA. This sample gives approximately 250,000 distinct CDR3 sequences in total; roughly 9.1% of them show up just once. The ten largest clones take up more than 13% of the sample. Sequencing was carried out using PBMCs. The receptors shown here come from a human donor in good health (CMV status not recorded). Some clones in this sample may be carry-over from other donors' samples.

This clonotype has a handful of counts. The chain recombines TRBV7-2 with TRBJ2-3; 8 bases agree with TRBD2. The CDR3 runs 17 residues. Germline V gives CDR1 SGHTA, CDR2 FQGNSA. V shed 3 bases, J shed 0 bases, and the junction held 8 bases outside the gene matches. The CDR3 nucleotides read TGTGCCAGCAGCTTTGGATTTTTAGCGGGAAGCACAGATACGCAGTATTTT. Translated: CASSFGFLAGSTDTQYF.

This clonotype came up many times. This rearrangement joins TRBV7-2 to TRBJ1-1, with TRBD1 identical over 7 bases. The CDR3 length is 18 residues. V lost 0 bases and J lost 0; bases outside the gene matches: 10. Germline V gene lookup returns CDR1 SGHTA and CDR2 FQGNSA. CDR3 protein: CASSLAQGGGGMNTEAFF. The CDR3 region has the DNA TGTGCCAGCAGCTTAGCCCAGGGGGGGGGCGGAATGAACACTGAAGCTTTCTTT.

This clonotype was found many times. The chain carries TRBV7-9 and TRBJ2-1; D is possibly TRBD2 (6 bases). V shed 0 bases and J shed 9 bases, with 9 bases lying between them. This CDR3 region has 13 residues. In germline, CDR1 is SEHNR, CDR2 FQNEAQ (reference sequence). Written as DNA, the CDR3 is TGTGCCAGCAGCTTAGCGTTGCGGGGTGAGCAGTTCTTC. This encodes CASSLALRGEQFF.

This clonotype was recorded at least ten times. The V gene is TRBV7-6, the J gene TRBJ1-5; maybe TRBD1 (5 bases). The V end lost 1 base, the J end lost 3 bases, and 7 bases lay between the germline ends. Germline loops: CDR1 SGHVS, CDR2 FNYEAQ. The CDR3 runs to 14 residues. The CDR3 DNA sequence: TGTGCCAGCAGCTTAGGAGGGGACAATCAGCCCCAGCATTTT. This gives the protein CASSLGGDNQPQHF.

This clonotype was counted many times. The chain is built from TRBV7-2 and TRBJ2-3; no clear D gene. The CDR3 covers 13 residues. Germline V lookup: CDR1 SGHTA, CDR2 FQGNSA. V lost 5 bases to trimming and J lost 2 bases, with 8 bases between them. CDR3 sequence: CASSAQLTDTQYF. The CDR3 nucleotides read TGTGCCAGCAGCGCACAGCTCACAGATACGCAGTATTTT.

There are a few counts of this clonotype. The chain employs TRBV28 and TRBJ1-2; TRBD1 might be the D (5 bases). V lost 3 bases and J lost 4, with 15 bases in between. CDR1 and CDR2 from the germline V gene are MDHEN and SYDVKM. The CDR3 runs 15 residues. The CDR3 DNA reads as TGTGCCAGCAGTTTGGGACCCTCCACCCTCTATGGCTACACCTTC. Translated, it gives CASSLGPSTLYGYTF.

This clonotype was counted only a few times. V gene TRBV5-1 combines with J gene TRBJ1-2, with D maybe TRBD1 (6 bases). Germline CDR1 reads SGHRS; CDR2 reads YFSETQ. The CDR3 is 13 residues long. The V end lost 4 bases, the J end lost 8 bases, and 15 bases lay between the germline ends. The CDR3 sequence is CASSPNRQDGYTF. CDR3 DNA: TGCGCCAGCAGCCCCAACCGACAGGACGGCTACACCTTC.

This clonotype turned up a few times. The genes are TRBV19 and TRBJ2-7; 11 nucleotides match TRBD1. Per the germline V gene, CDR1 is LNHDA and CDR2 is SQIVND (reference sequence). CDR3 size: 13 residues. Germline trimming cut 3 bases from V and 6 bases from J; bases unmatched to any gene: 1. The CDR3 DNA reads TGTGCCAGTAGTATGGACAGGGGGCGCGAGCAGTACTTC. Translation: CASSMDRGREQYF.

In its sample, this clonotype was seen many times. The rearrangement uses TRBV6-5 and TRBJ1-6; maybe TRBD1 (5 bases). The CDR3 is made up of 17 amino acids. V was cut by 2 bases and J by 8 bases, with 19 bases left in between. Germline V gene data show CDR1 as MNHEY and CDR2 as SVGAGI. In nucleotides, the CDR3 is TGTGCCAGCAGTTACCCCCCGCTTCAAGACAGATATTCACCCCTCCACTTT. This translates into CASSYPPLQDRYSPLHF.

In its sample, this clonotype was seen many times. The chain combines TRBV7-6 with TRBJ2-1, with TRBD2 matching 15 bases. Looked up from germline, CDR1 is SGHVS and CDR2 is FNYEAQ. The CDR3 loop spans 17 amino acids. V trimming: 7 bases; J trimming: 6 bases; junction bases outside the gene matches: 10. CDR3 nucleotide sequence: TGTGCCAGCACCACATCTTCGGGACTAGCGGGAGGCAATGAGCAGTTCTTC. Translation gives CASTTSSGLAGGNEQFF. Full variable domain (outside the CDR3, taken from reference TRBV7-6 and TRBJ2-1): GAGVSQSPRYKVTKRGQDVALRCDPISGHVSLYWYRQALGQGPEFLTYFNYEAQQDKSGLPNDRFSAERPEGSISTLTIQRTEQRDSAMYRCASTTSSGLAGGNEQFFGPGTRLTVL.

The J gene is TRBJ2-7, the V gene TRBV28; D is perhaps TRBD2 (5 bases). The V end lost 8 bases, the J end lost 1 base, and 21 bases lay between the germline ends. The CDR3 sequence is 16 residues long. CDR1 and CDR2 (germline): MDHEN, SYDVKM. DNA for the CDR3: TGTGCCAGCGCCCCGCGGACTCCTCGTGGGTCCTACGAGCAGTACTTC. As protein: CASAPRTPRGSYEQYF.

The V and J genes are TRBV5-4 and TRBJ1-2; 8 bases line up with TRBD1. V gave up 4 bases and J gave up 3 bases; unmatched junction bases: 5. Germline CDR1 SGHNT, CDR2 YYREEE (reference sequence). CDR3 length equals 14 residues. The CDR3 loop reads CASSLQGADYGYTF. Here the CDR3 DNA reads TGTGCCAGCAGCCTTCAGGGGGCGGACTATGGCTACACCTTC.

The chain is built from TRBV18 and TRBJ1-1, with a tentative D call TRBD1 (5 bases). With 0 bases removed from V and 1 base from J, the gap between germline ends came to 12 bases. Per germline, CDR1 KGHSH and CDR2 LQKENI. The CDR3 is made up of 16 amino acids. The CDR3 DNA reads as TGTGCCAGCTCACCACCCTATCCAGGGCAGAACACTGAAGCTTTCTTT. Translated, it gives CASSPPYPGQNTEAFF.

The chain couples TRBV12-3 or TRBV12-4 to TRBJ2-7, with 10 nucleotides matching TRBD2. The CDR3 extends over 15 amino acids. After removal of 3 bases from V and 6 bases from J, the junction contained 8 bases not matched to a gene. The chain's CDR3 is CASSLVLAGESEQYF. DNA for the CDR3: TGTGCCAGCAGTTTGGTCCTAGCGGGAGAATCCGAGCAGTACTTC.

This clonotype was recorded many times. This chain uses TRBV5-5 with TRBJ1-3; D unresolved. The CDR3 length is 19 residues. Germline CDR1 is SGHKS and CDR2 is YYEKEE (reference sequence). Trimming removed 2 bases from V and 0 bases from J, with 21 bases in between. The chain's CDR3 is CASSFRNQDIFSSGNTIYF. The CDR3 DNA follows: TGTGCCAGCAGCTTCCGGAATCAAGATATTTTCAGCTCTGGAAACACCATATATTTT.

The V gene is TRBV29-1, the J gene TRBJ1-4; TRBD1 is a possible D gene (6 bases). Trimming pared 6 bases from V and 3 bases from J, leaving 14 bases between. Germline V CDR1 and CDR2: SQVTM, ANQGSEA. This CDR3 has 14 residues. Here the CDR3 DNA reads TGCAGCGTCGCCAAGGGGGTGGCTAATGAAAAACTGTTTTTT. Residues: CSVAKGVANEKLFF.

This clonotype was seen at least ten times. CDR3 nucleotide sequence: TGCAGTGCTCTTAAGGGTGTAAATCAGCCCCAGCATTTT. Protein product: CSALKGVNQPQHF. This chain connects TRBV20-1 to TRBJ1-5; D remains unclear. The V end was cut by 5 bases, the J end by 4 bases, with 12 bases between. The germline gives CDR1 DFQATT, CDR2 SNEGSKA (reference sequence). This CDR3 has 13 amino acids.

Many counts were recorded for this clonotype. The chain carries TRBV12-3 or TRBV12-4 and TRBJ1-2, with TRBD1 matching 7 bases. The V gene end was trimmed by 5 bases and the J gene end by 0 bases; junction bases not matched to a gene: 6. The CDR3 is made up of 15 amino acids. CDR3 sequence: CASSRQGTPNYGYTF. CDR3 in DNA: TGTGCCAGCAGTCGACAGGGCACCCCTAACTATGGCTACACCTTC.

This clonotype was seen at least ten times. CDR3 nucleotides: TGTGCCAGCAGCTTAAGGGACAGGAGACCCAATCAGCCCCAGCATTTT. Translated: CASSLRDRRPNQPQHF. The rearrangement links TRBV7-8 to TRBJ1-5; TRBD1 matches 8 bases. V dropped 2 bases and J dropped 3; count of bases not matched to a gene: 6. Germline loops: CDR1 SGHVS, CDR2 FQNEAQ. CDR3 length: 16 amino acids.

Many counts were recorded for this clonotype. V and J are TRBV7-2 and TRBJ2-3; no clear D gene. This CDR3 spans 13 amino acids. Deletions cut 5 bases from V and 2 bases from J, with 8 bases between. CDR1 and CDR2 (germline): SGHTA, FQGNSA. In nucleotides, the CDR3 is TGTGCCAGCAGCCCTACCCCCACAGATACGCAGTATTTT. Its protein is CASSPTPTDTQYF.

This clonotype was counted only a few times. Here the CDR3 DNA reads TGTGCCTGGAGTGTTGGGGGGAGCTCCTACGAGCAGTACTTC. Translating it yields CAWSVGGSSYEQYF. The chain carries TRBV30 and TRBJ2-7; D is possibly TRBD2 (6 bases). The germline V gene has CDR1 GTSNPN and CDR2 SVGIG (reference sequence). The CDR3 runs to 14 residues. The germline V and J ends were trimmed by 0 bases and 0 bases, with 9 bases remaining between them.

This clonotype was recorded many times. This chain connects TRBV7-2 to TRBJ1-6; D not certain. This CDR3 is 16 amino acids long. The V gene lost 4 bases and the J gene lost 7 bases, with 17 bases spanning the gap. Germline CDR1 SGHTA, CDR2 FQGNSA. The CDR3 region is CASSSLPRLGNSPLHF. The CDR3 DNA sequence: TGTGCCAGCAGCTCCTTACCCCGACTGGGGAATTCACCCCTCCACTTT.

The chain joins TRBV28 to TRBJ1-6; 7 bases align to TRBD1. CDR1 and CDR2 (germline): MDHEN, SYDVKM. Trimming removed 5 bases from V and 2 bases from J; junction bases left unmatched: 9. The CDR3 sequence is 17 residues long. DNA for the CDR3: TGTGCCAGCAGTCCCCTAGGGGGACAGACCTATAATTCACCCCTCCACTTT. Translating it yields CASSPLGGQTYNSPLHF.

The chain links TRBV5-1 to TRBJ2-3, with D tentatively TRBD2 (5 bases). The CDR3 is made up of 15 amino acids. V gave up 0 bases and J gave up 0 bases, with 8 bases separating them. The germline gives CDR1 SGHRS, CDR2 YFSETQ. The CDR3 DNA reads as TGCGCCAGCAGCTTGGCGGGGAAAAGCACAGATACGCAGTATTTT. Translation gives CASSLAGKSTDTQYF.

This clonotype was detected ten times or more. J is TRBJ1-1 and V is TRBV11-2; TRBD1 aligns across 7 bases. This CDR3 spans 13 amino acids. Trimming cost V 2 bases and J 6 bases; bases outside gene matches: 3. Germline CDR1 SGHAT, CDR2 FQNNGV. CDR3 loop: CASSLLGQPEAFF. The CDR3 coding sequence is TGTGCCAGCAGCTTATTGGGACAGCCTGAAGCTTTCTTT. Supplemented by reference TRBV11-2 and TRBJ1-1, the full variable domain reads EAGVAQSPRYKIIEKRQSVAFWCNPISGHATLYWYQQILGQGPKLLIQFQNNGVVDDSQLPKDRFSAERLKGVDSTLKIQPAKLEDSAVYLCASSLLGQPEAFFGQGTRLTVV.